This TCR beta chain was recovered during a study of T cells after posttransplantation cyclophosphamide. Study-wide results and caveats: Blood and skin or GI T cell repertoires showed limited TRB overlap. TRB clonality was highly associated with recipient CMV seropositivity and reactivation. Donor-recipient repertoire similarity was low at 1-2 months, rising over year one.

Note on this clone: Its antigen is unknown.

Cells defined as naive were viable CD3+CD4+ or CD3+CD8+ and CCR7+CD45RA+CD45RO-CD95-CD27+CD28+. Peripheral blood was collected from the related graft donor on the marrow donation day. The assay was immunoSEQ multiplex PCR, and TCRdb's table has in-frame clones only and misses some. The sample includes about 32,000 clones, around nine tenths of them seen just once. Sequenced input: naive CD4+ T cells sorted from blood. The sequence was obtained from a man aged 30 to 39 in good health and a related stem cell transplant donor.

The CDR3 bases are TGCAGCGCTGGGACAGGGGGAACCGGGGAGCTGTTTTTT. Protein: CSAGTGGTGELFF. J is TRBJ2-2 and V is TRBV29-1; 11 bases line up with TRBD1. Germline CDR1 SQVTM, CDR2 ANQGSEA. Germline trimming cut 7 bases from V and 5 bases from J; bases unmatched to any gene: 3. This CDR3 region has 13 residues.